The rows below give T cell receptor beta chains drawn from one sample of a study of T cell repertoires in cytomegalovirus infection. One entry per CDR3 protein results from TCRdb running MiXCR on the reads. This sample has around 450,000 distinct CDR3 sequences, with approximately 32% found just once. Sequencing was carried out using PBMCs. These TCRs come from a human donor in good health (CMV status not recorded). Some clones in this sample may be carry-over from other donors' samples. Each CDR3 is given with its conserved first and last residue. The D gene is left open where the match is weak. Only part of the rows carry a size: once, few, many, or a class if the clone is expanded.

v_call,d_call,clone_size,j_call,cdr3_nt,cdr3_aa
TRBV7-8,.,many,TRBJ2-2,TGTGCCAGCAGCTTAATGGGTTCCGGGGAGCTGTTTTTT,CASSLMGSGELFF
TRBV7-2,.,many,TRBJ1-4,TGTGCCAGCAGCTTAGGGGGACGGGGAAAGTCGAAGGTTTTGGAAAAACTGTTTTTT,CASSLGGRGKSKVLEKLFF
TRBV27,.,.,TRBJ1-1,TGTGCCAGCAGTTTATACCAGGGGTACACTGAAGCTTTCTTT,CASSLYQGYTEAFF
TRBV4-3,.,.,TRBJ1-2,TGCGCCAGCAGCCAAGATTTGTCGCAGGCTAACTATGGCTACACCTTC,CASSQDLSQANYGYTF
TRBV28,TRBD1,few,TRBJ1-2,TGTGCCAGCAGAGCCCAGACAGGGGGAAGCTATGGCTACACCTTC,CASRAQTGGSYGYTF
TRBV18,.,.,TRBJ1-1,TGTGCCAGCTCACGGACTGAGCAGATGAACACTGAAGCTTTCTTT,CASSRTEQMNTEAFF
TRBV7-2,TRBD1,many,TRBJ1-6,TGTGCCAGCAGCCTGTGGGAGACAGGGGCCAGCCCTAAGGGTTCACCCCTCCACTTT,CASSLWETGASPKGSPLHF
TRBV5-4,TRBD1,many,TRBJ2-1,TGTGCCAGCAGCTCCCCGGGACAGGGGTACAATGAGCAGTTCTTC,CASSSPGQGYNEQFF
TRBV7-6,TRBD2,.,TRBJ2-1,TGTGCCAGCAGCTTAGCCCTGATAGGCGGGGGCTACAATGAGCAGTTCTTC,CASSLALIGGGYNEQFF
TRBV5-4,.,few,TRBJ1-6,TGTGCCAGCAGTTTCGGGGATTCACCCCTCCACTTT,CASSFGDSPLHF
TRBV19,.,.,TRBJ1-1,TGTGCCAGTAGTTCTAGGACGGCCAAGAACACTGAAGCTTTCTTT,CASSSRTAKNTEAFF
TRBV12-3/TRBV12-4,.,.,TRBJ1-1,TGTGCCAGCAGTTTAGATGGGTTCACTGAAGCTTTCTTT,CASSLDGFTEAFF
TRBV12-3/TRBV12-4,.,many,TRBJ1-5,TGTGCCAGCAGTTTGCGGAATAGCAATCAGCCCCAGCATTTT,CASSLRNSNQPQHF
TRBV6-1,.,many,TRBJ2-7,TGTGCCAGCAGTGAAGTTACATACTACGAGCAGTACTTC,CASSEVTYYEQYF
TRBV7-9,TRBD2,few,TRBJ2-7,TGTGCCAGCAGCTCATCCACACCTAGCGGGGGTGGAAGGAGCTCCTACGAGCAGTACTTC,CASSSSTPSGGGRSSYEQYF
TRBV5-4,.,.,TRBJ2-2,TGTGCCAGCAGCCTGGACACTTCGAACACCGGGGAGCTGTTTTTT,CASSLDTSNTGELFF
TRBV5-1,TRBD2,.,TRBJ2-3,TGCGCCAGCAGCGGGGGGACTAGCGGGCCCACAGATACGCAGTATTTT,CASSGGTSGPTDTQYF
TRBV7-8,.,many,TRBJ2-3,TGTGCCAGCAAGGGGACCCAGGCCCCAGATACGCAGTATTTT,CASKGTQAPDTQYF
TRBV7-9,TRBD1,many,TRBJ1-1,TGTGCCAGCAGCTTAGGGCAGGGGGTTTTCACTGAAGCTTTCTTT,CASSLGQGVFTEAFF
TRBV7-8,.,many,TRBJ2-3,TGTGCCAGCAGCTTAGAAGTGTTGGCAGATACGCAGTATTTT,CASSLEVLADTQYF
TRBV7-6,TRBD2,many,TRBJ2-3,TGTGCCAGCAGCCCACGGGGACTAGCGGGGTCCCCCACAGATACGCAGTATTTT,CASSPRGLAGSPTDTQYF
TRBV7-6,TRBD1,few,TRBJ1-1,TGTGCCAGCAGCTTGAAGGACAGGGGATCTGGGGCTGAAGCTTTCTTT,CASSLKDRGSGAEAFF
TRBV15,.,.,TRBJ1-3,TGTGCCACCAGCAGAGGTGCCGGGGGAAACACCATATATTTT,CATSRGAGGNTIYF
TRBV9,.,.,TRBJ2-2,TGTGCCAGCAGCGCTTCTATCTCGATAGCGCCCTGGGAGCTGTTTTTT,CASSASISIAPWELFF
TRBV14,.,few,TRBJ1-2,TGTGCCAGCAGCCGTAGGGACGGACCTCTCCTCGGCTACACCTTC,CASSRRDGPLLGYTF
TRBV2,.,.,TRBJ1-2,TGTGCCAGCAAGGAGGGGTTTGGATATGGCTACACCTTC,CASKEGFGYGYTF
TRBV6-2/TRBV6-3,.,.,TRBJ2-7,TGTGCCAGCAGTCCCCTGGGGAGGTACGAGCAGTACTTC,CASSPLGRYEQYF
TRBV6-6,TRBD2,few,TRBJ2-3,TGTGCCAGCAGTTACGCGACTAGCGGAGCCCATACGCAGTATTTT,CASSYATSGAHTQYF
TRBV24-1,.,few,TRBJ2-3,TGTGCCACCAGTGATTTTGGTCCCCTGGGTTACACAGATACGCAGTATTTT,CATSDFGPLGYTDTQYF
TRBV9,TRBD2,few,TRBJ2-5,TGTGCCAGCAGCTCAGAGACTAGCCCGGAAGAGACCCAGTACTTC,CASSSETSPEETQYF
TRBV29-1,.,.,TRBJ2-3,TGCAGCGTTTCAACCCCCTCTTTTGATACGCAGTATTTT,CSVSTPSFDTQYF
TRBV12-3/TRBV12-4,.,few,TRBJ1-4,TGTGCCAGCAGTTTAGACGAAGGAGATGAAAAACTGTTTTTT,CASSLDEGDEKLFF
TRBV7-2,TRBD1,.,TRBJ2-7,TGTGCCAGCAGCTTGCAACAGGGGGCAAAAAACGAGCAGTACTTC,CASSLQQGAKNEQYF
TRBV7-8,.,many,TRBJ1-2,TGTGCCAGCAGCTTAGAGGGGGGGGAGCCGGGCTATGGCTACACCTTC,CASSLEGGEPGYGYTF
TRBV7-2,.,.,TRBJ1-2,TGTGCCAGCAGCTTAACGACAGGAACCTATCGCTACACATTC,CASSLTTGTYRYTF
TRBV12-3/TRBV12-4,.,few,TRBJ1-4,TGTGCCAGCAGTTTATTCAGGGCTGAAAAACTGTTTTTT,CASSLFRAEKLFF
TRBV6-1,TRBD2,.,TRBJ2-3,TGTGCCAGCAGTGAAATAGTGGGACTAGCGGTTAGCACAGATACGCAGTATTTT,CASSEIVGLAVSTDTQYF
TRBV11-2,TRBD1,many,TRBJ1-1,TGTGCCAGCAGCTGGAAGGGGGCTAGCACTGAAGCTTTCTTT,CASSWKGASTEAFF
TRBV12-3/TRBV12-4,.,.,TRBJ1-1,TGTGCCAGCAGTTCGGGACAAAACATAAACACTGAAGCTTTCTTT,CASSSGQNINTEAFF
TRBV20-1,.,.,TRBJ2-7,TGCAGTGCAGTACGGCCTCGATCCCCAACCTACGAGCAGTACTTC,CSAVRPRSPTYEQYF
TRBV5-6,.,once,TRBJ1-1,TGTGCCAGCAGCCCACAGGTCAACACTGAAGCTTTCTTT,CASSPQVNTEAFF
TRBV7-2,.,many,TRBJ1-5,.,CASSFGPGIGQPQHF
TRBV28,.,.,TRBJ1-6,TGTGCCAGCAGTTTAGGCAGGGACGGTTCACCCCTCCACTTT,CASSLGRDGSPLHF
TRBV19,.,few,TRBJ2-7,TGTGCCAGTAGTGCCGGCCCTCTAGAAAACGAGCAGTACTTC,CASSAGPLENEQYF
TRBV6-2/TRBV6-3,.,many,TRBJ2-1,TGTGCCAGCAGTTACCTAGGGGACCGCAGTGAGCAGTTCTTC,CASSYLGDRSEQFF
TRBV7-2,.,many,TRBJ1-2,TGTGCCAGCACCATGACAGGACCTACAGACTATGGCTACACCTTC,CASTMTGPTDYGYTF
TRBV7-2,TRBD2,many,TRBJ2-3,TGTGCCAGCAGCTCAAGACAAGCGGGGGGAGGCACAGATACGCAGTATTTT,CASSSRQAGGGTDTQYF
TRBV19,.,few,TRBJ2-6,TGTGCCAGTACTAATCTGAAATCTGGGGCCAACGTCCTGACTTTC,CASTNLKSGANVLTF
TRBV7-9,.,.,TRBJ1-4,TGTGCCAGCAGCGGGACTACAACTAATGAAAAACTGTTTTTT,CASSGTTTNEKLFF
TRBV6-6,.,.,TRBJ1-1,TGTGCCAGAACCGTAAAAGGGAACACTGAATCTTTCTTT,CARTVKGNTESFF